This note documents a single TCR beta chain sequence. Germline assignment: CDR1 MNHEY and CDR2 SMNVEV (reference sequence). V shed 4 bases and J 1 base; nucleotides not matched to a gene: 9. The CDR3 has 16 amino acids. This record belongs to a study of technical replicates of blood from a few donors. TCRdb's table, derived via immunoSEQ multiplex PCR, lists solely in-frame clones and lacks some. This table has around 71,000 clones, roughly 90% appearing once. Source material: T cells isolated from PBMCs. V usage is TRBV27 and J usage is TRBJ2-5; 7 positions match TRBD2. This receptor was obtained from a human donor in good health. CDR3 sequence reads: CASSSIVAGLQETQYF. Here the CDR3 DNA reads TGTGCCAGCAGTTCTATCGTAGCGGGCCTCCAAGAGACCCAGTACTTC.